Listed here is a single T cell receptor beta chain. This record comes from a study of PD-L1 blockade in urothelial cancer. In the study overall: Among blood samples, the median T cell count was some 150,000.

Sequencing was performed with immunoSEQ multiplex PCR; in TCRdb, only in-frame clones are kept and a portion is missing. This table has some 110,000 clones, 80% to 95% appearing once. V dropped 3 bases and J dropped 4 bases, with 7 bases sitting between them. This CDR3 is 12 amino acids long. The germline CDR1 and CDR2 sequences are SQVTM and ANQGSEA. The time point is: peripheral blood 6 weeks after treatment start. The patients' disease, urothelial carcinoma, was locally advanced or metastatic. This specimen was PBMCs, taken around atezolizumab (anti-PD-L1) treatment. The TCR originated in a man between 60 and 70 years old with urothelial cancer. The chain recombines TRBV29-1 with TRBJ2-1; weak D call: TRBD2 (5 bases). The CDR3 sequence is CSVDGIYNEQFF. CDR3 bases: TGCAGCGTTGACGGGATTTACAATGAGCAGTTCTTC.